This TCR beta chain comes out of a study of blood T cell repertoires in COVID-19. Across the study: Material from acute and convalescent COVID-19 was sourced from the United States, Italy and Spain. PBMCs, B-cell-depleted T cells, or T cells were the source of the cDNA or gDNA that made up the material.

As originally analysed: Nucleated cell counts were estimated from reference gene primer amplification. The protocol was immunoSEQ multiplex PCR, while the TCRdb copy is restricted to in-frame clones and leaves out a portion. V and J calls and clone size are copied from that table; D and trimming were computed from the DNA. The sample has about 150,000 clones, about four fifths seen once. Germline lookup yields CDR1 MNHNY and CDR2 SVGAGI (reference sequence). The CDR3 runs 12 residues. V lost 7 bases and J 1 base, leaving 7 bases between the germline ends. Sequencing was done on a sample of peripheral blood. The clonotype originates from a man in his sixties with acute or convalescent COVID-19. V and J are TRBV6-6 and TRBJ1-1; a possible D gene is TRBD1 (6 bases). The CDR3 bases are TGTGCCAGCATACAGGGGAACACTGAAGCTTTCTTT. It encodes CASIQGNTEAFF.